This TCR beta chain was recovered during a study of T cells in Graves' hyperthyroidism and ophthalmopathy. Across the whole study: Peripheral blood specimens were obtained at initial diagnosis, prior to any treatment. Study findings and constraints: In simple terms, a model built on 13 V-J features told ophthalmopathy apart from stable hyperthyroidism.

V lost 3 bases, J lost 3 bases, and 7 bases lay in between. CDR3 length equals 13 residues. In germline, CDR1 is MNHEY, CDR2 SVGAGI. Template material for amplifying TCR beta CDR3 regions consisted of RNA transcripts. HTBI primers were the set used in a first-round RT-PCR of the TCR CDR3. TCRdb reprocessed the multiplex PCR reads via MiXCR and lists one record per CDR3 protein. The top ten clones hold about an eighth of a sample with over 200,000 distinct CDR3 sequences, 13% to 15% of them seen once. Clinical symptoms, serum thyroxine, TRAb, thyroid ultrasound and orbital computed tomography informed diagnoses. Each 10 ml fresh peripheral blood draw supplied the PBMCs. This clonotype was counted many times. Its antigen is undetermined.

The chain links TRBV6-5 to TRBJ2-3; D call uncertain. The sequencing input was blood. The source of this sequence is a middle-aged woman with Graves' hyperthyroidism that later progressed to Graves' ophthalmopathy. CDR3 amino acids: CASSYLSTDTQYF. Written as DNA, the CDR3 is TGTGCCAGCAGTTATCTAAGTACAGATACGCAGTATTTT.